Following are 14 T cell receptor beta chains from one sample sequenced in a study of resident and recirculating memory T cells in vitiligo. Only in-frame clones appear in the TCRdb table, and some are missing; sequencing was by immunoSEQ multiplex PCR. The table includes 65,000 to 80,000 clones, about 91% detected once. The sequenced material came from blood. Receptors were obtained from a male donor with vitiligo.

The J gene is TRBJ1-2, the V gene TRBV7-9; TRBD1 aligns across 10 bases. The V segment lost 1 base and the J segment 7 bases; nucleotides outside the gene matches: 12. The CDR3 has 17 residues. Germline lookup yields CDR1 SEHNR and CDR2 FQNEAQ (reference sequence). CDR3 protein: CASSLGSGRTGGFGYTF. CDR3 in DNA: TGTGCCAGCAGCTTAGGATCGGGAAGGACAGGGGGGTTTGGCTACACCTTC.

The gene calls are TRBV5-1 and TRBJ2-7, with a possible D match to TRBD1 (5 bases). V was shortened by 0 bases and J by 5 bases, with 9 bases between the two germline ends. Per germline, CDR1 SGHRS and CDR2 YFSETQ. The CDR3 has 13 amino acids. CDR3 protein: CASSLDWGHEQYF. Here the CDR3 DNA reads TGCGCCAGCAGCTTGGATTGGGGCCACGAGCAGTACTTC.

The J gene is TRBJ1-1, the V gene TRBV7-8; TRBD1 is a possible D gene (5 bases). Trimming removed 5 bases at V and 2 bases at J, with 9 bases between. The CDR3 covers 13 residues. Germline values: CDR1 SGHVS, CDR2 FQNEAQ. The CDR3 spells CASSVDSNTEAFF. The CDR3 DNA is TGTGCCAGCAGCGTTGACAGCAACACTGAAGCTTTCTTT.

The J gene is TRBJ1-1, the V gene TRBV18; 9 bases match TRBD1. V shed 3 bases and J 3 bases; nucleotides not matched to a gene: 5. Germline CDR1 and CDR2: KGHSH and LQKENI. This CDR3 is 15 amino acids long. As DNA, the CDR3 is TGTGCCAGCTCACCTGGGACAGGGAGGTACACTGAAGCTTTCTTT. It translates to CASSPGTGRYTEAFF.

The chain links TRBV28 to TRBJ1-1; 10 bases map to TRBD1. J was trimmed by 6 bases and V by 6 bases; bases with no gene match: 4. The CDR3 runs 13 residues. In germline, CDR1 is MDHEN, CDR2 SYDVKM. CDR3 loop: CASSSGTGAEAFF. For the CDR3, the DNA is TGTGCCAGCAGCTCCGGGACAGGGGCTGAAGCTTTCTTT.

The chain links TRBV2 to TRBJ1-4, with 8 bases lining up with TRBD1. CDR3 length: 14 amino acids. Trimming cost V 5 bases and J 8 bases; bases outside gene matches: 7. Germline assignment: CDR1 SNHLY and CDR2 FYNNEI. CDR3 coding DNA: TGTGCCAGCAGTCCCCAGGGGGCTGGGGAAAAACTGTTTTTT. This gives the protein CASSPQGAGEKLFF.

Written as DNA, the CDR3 is TGTGCCAGCAGCTTGGGTGCTAGGAGCTCCTACGAGCAGTACTTC. Protein product: CASSLGARSSYEQYF. The chain is built from TRBV7-2 and TRBJ2-7; D is unresolved. The CDR3 runs 15 residues. V lost 3 bases and J lost 0, with 12 bases in between. Germline V gene lookup returns CDR1 SGHTA and CDR2 FQGNSA.

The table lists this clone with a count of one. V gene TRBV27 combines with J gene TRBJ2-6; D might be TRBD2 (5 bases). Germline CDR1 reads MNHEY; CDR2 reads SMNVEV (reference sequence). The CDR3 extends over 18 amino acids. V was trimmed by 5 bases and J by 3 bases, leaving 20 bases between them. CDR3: CASSPRTPRFYGANVLTF. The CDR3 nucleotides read TGTGCCAGCAGTCCGAGGACTCCCCGATTCTATGGGGCCAACGTCCTGACTTTC.

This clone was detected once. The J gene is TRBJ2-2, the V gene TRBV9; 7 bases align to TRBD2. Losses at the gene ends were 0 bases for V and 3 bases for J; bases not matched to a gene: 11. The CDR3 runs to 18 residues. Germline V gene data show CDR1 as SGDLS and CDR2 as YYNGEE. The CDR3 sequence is CASSVGRTGTTHTGELFF. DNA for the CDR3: TGTGCCAGCAGCGTAGGCCGTACCGGGACTACTCACACCGGGGAGCTGTTTTTT.

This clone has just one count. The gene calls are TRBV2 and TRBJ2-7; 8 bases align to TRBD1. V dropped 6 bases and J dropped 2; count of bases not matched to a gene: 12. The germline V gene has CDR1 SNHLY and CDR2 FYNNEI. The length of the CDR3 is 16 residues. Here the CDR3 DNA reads TGTGCCAGCAGGCGCCCAGGGACAGGCGAAACCTACGAGCAGTACTTC. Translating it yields CASRRPGTGETYEQYF.

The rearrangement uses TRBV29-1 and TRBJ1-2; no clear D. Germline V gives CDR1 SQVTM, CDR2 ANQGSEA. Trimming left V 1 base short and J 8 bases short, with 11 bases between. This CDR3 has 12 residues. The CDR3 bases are TGCAGCGTTGAAGTCCCACTCTTGGGCTACACCTTC. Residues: CSVEVPLLGYTF.

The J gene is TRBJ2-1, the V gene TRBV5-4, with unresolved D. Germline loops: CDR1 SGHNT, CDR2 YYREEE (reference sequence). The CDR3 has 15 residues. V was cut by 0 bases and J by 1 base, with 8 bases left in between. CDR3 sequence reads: CASSLDLYSYNEQFF. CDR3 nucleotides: TGTGCCAGCAGCTTGGACCTATATTCCTACAATGAGCAGTTCTTC.

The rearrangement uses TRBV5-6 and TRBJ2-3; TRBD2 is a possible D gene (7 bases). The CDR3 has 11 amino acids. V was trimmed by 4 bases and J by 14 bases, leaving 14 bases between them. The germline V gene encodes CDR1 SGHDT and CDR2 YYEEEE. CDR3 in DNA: TGTGCCAGCAGCCACGGACAGCGGGGGTATTTT. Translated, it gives CASSHGQRGYF.

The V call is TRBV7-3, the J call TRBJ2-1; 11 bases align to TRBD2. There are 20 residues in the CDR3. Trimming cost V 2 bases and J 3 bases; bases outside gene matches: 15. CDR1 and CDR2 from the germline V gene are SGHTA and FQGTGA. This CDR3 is CASSLYFRGGLAEHYNEQFF. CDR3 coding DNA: TGTGCCAGCAGCTTATATTTCAGGGGGGGACTAGCGGAACACTACAATGAGCAGTTCTTC.